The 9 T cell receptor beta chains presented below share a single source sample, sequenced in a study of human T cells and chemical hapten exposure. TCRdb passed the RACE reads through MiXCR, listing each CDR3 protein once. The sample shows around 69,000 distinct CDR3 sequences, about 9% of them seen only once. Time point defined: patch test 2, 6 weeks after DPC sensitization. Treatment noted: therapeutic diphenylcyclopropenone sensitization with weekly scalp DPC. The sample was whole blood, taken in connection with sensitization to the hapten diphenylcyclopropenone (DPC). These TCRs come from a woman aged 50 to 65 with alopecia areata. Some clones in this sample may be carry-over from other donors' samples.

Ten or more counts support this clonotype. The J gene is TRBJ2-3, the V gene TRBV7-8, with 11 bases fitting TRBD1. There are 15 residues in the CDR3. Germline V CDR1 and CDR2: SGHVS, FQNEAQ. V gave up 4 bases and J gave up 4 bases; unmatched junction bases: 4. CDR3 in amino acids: CASSSDRGHADTQYF. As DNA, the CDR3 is TGTGCCAGCAGCTCGGACAGGGGGCACGCAGATACGCAGTATTTT.

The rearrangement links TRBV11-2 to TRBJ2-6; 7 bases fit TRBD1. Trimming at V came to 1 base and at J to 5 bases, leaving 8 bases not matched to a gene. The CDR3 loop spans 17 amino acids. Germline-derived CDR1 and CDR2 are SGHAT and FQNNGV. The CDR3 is CASSLARQGWRANVLTF. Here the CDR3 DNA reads TGTGCCAGCAGCTTAGCTCGACAGGGCTGGAGGGCCAACGTCCTGACTTTC. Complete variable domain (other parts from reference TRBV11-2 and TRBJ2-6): EAGVAQSPRYKIIEKRQSVAFWCNPISGHATLYWYQQILGQGPKLLIQFQNNGVVDDSQLPKDRFSAERLKGVDSTLKIQPAKLEDSAVYLCASSLARQGWRANVLTFGAGSRLTVL.

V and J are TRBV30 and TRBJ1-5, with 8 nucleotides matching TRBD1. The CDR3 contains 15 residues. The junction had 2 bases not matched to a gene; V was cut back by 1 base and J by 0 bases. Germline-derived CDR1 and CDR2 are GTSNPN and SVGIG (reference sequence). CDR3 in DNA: TGTGCCTGGAGTGACAGGGGGGGTAGCAATCAGCCCCAGCATTTT. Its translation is CAWSDRGGSNQPQHF. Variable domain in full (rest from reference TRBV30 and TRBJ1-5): SQTIHQWPATLVQPVGSPLSLECTVEGTSNPNLYWYRQAAGRGLQLLFYSVGIGQISSEVPQNLSASRPQDRQFILSSKKLLLSDSGFYLCAWSDRGGSNQPQHFGDGTRLSIL.

CDR3 sequence: CSVFSGNTIYF. The CDR3 DNA is TGCAGCGTTTTTTCTGGAAACACCATATATTTT. This sequence joins TRBV29-1 and TRBJ1-3, with D uncertain. V was shortened by 5 bases and J by 1 base, with 3 bases between the two germline ends. The CDR3 loop spans 11 amino acids. Germline V gene data show CDR1 as SQVTM and CDR2 as ANQGSEA. The whole variable domain, filled in from reference TRBV29-1 and TRBJ1-3, reads SAVISQKPSRDICQRGTSLTIQCQVDSQVTMMFWYRQQPGQSLTLIATANQGSEATYESGFVIDKFPISRPNLTFSTLTVSNMSPEDSSIYLCSVFSGNTIYFGEGSWLTVV.

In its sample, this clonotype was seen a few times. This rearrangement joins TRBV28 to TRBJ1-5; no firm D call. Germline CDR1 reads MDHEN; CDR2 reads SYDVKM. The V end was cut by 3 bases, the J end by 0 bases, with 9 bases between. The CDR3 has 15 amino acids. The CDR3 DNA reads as TGTGCCAGCAGTTTTGTCCAGACTAGCAATCAGCCCCAGCATTTT. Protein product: CASSFVQTSNQPQHF. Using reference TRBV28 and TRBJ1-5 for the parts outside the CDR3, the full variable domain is DVKVTQSSRYLVKRTGEKVFLECVQDMDHENMFWYRQDPGLGLRLIYFSYDVKMKEKGDIPEGYSVSREKKERFSLILESASTNQTSMYLCASSFVQTSNQPQHFGDGTRLSIL.

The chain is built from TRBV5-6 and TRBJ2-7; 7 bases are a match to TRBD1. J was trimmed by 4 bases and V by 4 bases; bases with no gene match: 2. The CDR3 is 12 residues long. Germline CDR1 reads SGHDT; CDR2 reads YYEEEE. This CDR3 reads CASSLGQYEQYF. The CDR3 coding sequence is TGTGCCAGCAGCCTGGGACAGTACGAGCAGTACTTC.

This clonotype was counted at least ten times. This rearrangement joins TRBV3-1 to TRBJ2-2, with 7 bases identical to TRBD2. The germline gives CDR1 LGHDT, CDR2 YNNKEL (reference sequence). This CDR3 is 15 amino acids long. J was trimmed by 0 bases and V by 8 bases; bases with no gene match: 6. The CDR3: CASRPSGPNTGELFF. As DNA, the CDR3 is TGTGCCAGCCGTCCTAGCGGCCCGAACACCGGGGAGCTGTTTTTT.

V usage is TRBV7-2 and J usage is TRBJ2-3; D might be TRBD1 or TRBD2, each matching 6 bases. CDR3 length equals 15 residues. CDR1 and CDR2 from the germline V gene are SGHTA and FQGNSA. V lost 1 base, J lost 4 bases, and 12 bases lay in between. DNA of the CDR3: TGTGCCAGCAGCTTAGTTTGGGGGGCTGCAGATACGCAGTATTTT. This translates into CASSLVWGAADTQYF.

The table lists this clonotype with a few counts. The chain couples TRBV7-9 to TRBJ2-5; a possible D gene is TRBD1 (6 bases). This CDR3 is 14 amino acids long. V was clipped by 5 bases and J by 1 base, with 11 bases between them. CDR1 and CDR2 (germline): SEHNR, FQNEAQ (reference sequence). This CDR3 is CASSDGQSQETQYF. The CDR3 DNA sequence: TGTGCCAGCAGCGACGGACAGTCCCAAGAGACCCAGTACTTC.